This TCR beta chain originates from a study of blood T cell repertoires in COVID-19. Looking at the study overall: The samples span acute and convalescent COVID-19 from the United States, Italy and Spain. Sources were T cells, B-cell-depleted T cells, or PBMCs; the material itself was cDNA or gDNA.

This CDR3 has 13 amino acids. J lost 5 bases, V lost 5 bases, and 5 bases had no gene match. CDR1 is SEHNR, CDR2 FQNEAQ, per germline (reference sequence). In the original workflow: Using reference gene primer amplification, nucleated cell counts were estimated. Data came from immunoSEQ multiplex PCR; TCRdb stores just in-frame clones and leaves some out. That table gives V, J and clone size, and the DNA gave D and trimming. Of 250,000 to 350,000 clones in the sample, roughly 80% were seen once. This clonotype was sampled from a woman aged 50 to 60 with active or convalescent COVID-19. The material sequenced was peripheral blood. The rearrangement uses TRBV7-9 and TRBJ1-1, with 7 positions matching TRBD1. CDR3 DNA: TGTGCCAGCAGCCTCTCAGGGGGAACTGAAGCTTTCTTT. As protein: CASSLSGGTEAFF.